Each of the 7 T cell receptor beta chains below was sequenced from the same sample in a study of blood T cell repertoires in COVID-19. Data came from immunoSEQ multiplex PCR; TCRdb stores just in-frame clones and leaves some out. Altogether approximately 260,000 clones are present, 90% being singletons, with the ten largest covering roughly 3.9%. The sample consisted of peripheral blood. The receptors were sampled from a woman aged 40 to 55 with acute or convalescent COVID-19.

The V call is TRBV9, the J call TRBJ1-3; D not certain. V was pared by 4 bases and J by 0 bases, with 8 bases between. Germline V gene data show CDR1 as SGDLS and CDR2 as YYNGEE. The CDR3 length is 14 residues. CDR3 loop: CASSPPGSGNTIYF. CDR3 nucleotide sequence: TGTGCCAGCAGCCCTCCGGGCTCTGGAAACACCATATATTTT.

The chain joins TRBV5-1 to TRBJ2-7; TRBD2 matches at 13 bases. J was trimmed by 6 bases and V by 4 bases; bases with no gene match: 7. This CDR3 comprises 15 residues. Germline V gene data show CDR1 as SGHRS and CDR2 as YFSETQ. In DNA form, the CDR3 reads TGCGCCAGCAGCCTCGGACTAGCGGGGGTCTCCGAGCAGTACGTC. Its protein is CASSLGLAGVSEQYV.

The chain joins TRBV5-1 to TRBJ1-6; the match to TRBD1 covers 8 bases. The CDR3 loop spans 18 amino acids. The germline gives CDR1 SGHRS, CDR2 YFSETQ. J gave up 10 bases and V 0 bases, and 15 bases lay outside the gene matches. The CDR3 here is CASSLVSGTGHTNSPLHF. The CDR3 region has the DNA TGCGCCAGCAGCTTGGTATCCGGGACAGGCCATACCAACTCACCCCTCCACTTT.

The gene calls are TRBV24-1 and TRBJ1-2; TRBD1 aligns across 9 bases. V was pared by 9 bases and J by 4 bases, with 14 bases of the junction left unmatched. The CDR3 covers 16 residues. Germline CDR1 KGHDR, CDR2 SFDVKD. The CDR3 is CATANGLGQGIYGYTF. The CDR3 coding sequence is TGTGCCACCGCCAATGGTCTGGGACAGGGAATCTATGGCTACACCTTC.

This sequence joins TRBV24-1 and TRBJ1-1, with D possibly TRBD1 on 6 matching bases. The germline CDR1 and CDR2 sequences are KGHDR and SFDVKD. This CDR3 region has 15 residues. The ends were cut back, 9 bases at V and 0 bases at J, with 16 bases in the middle. This chain's CDR3 is CATSRSGDMNTEAFF. The CDR3 DNA follows: TGTGCCACCTCTAGATCAGGGGATATGAACACTGAAGCTTTCTTT.

The rearrangement joins TRBV2 to TRBJ1-1; D gene uncertain. The germline V and J ends were trimmed by 3 bases and 4 bases, with 6 bases remaining between them. The germline gives CDR1 SNHLY, CDR2 FYNNEI. CDR3 length equals 12 residues. In DNA form, the CDR3 reads TGTGCCAGCAGTGACTCGGGCACTGAAGCTTTCTTT. This translates into CASSDSGTEAFF.

The J gene is TRBJ2-5, the V gene TRBV19; D might be TRBD2 (7 bases). CDR3 length: 14 residues. CDR1 and CDR2 (germline): LNHDA, SQIVND (reference sequence). Trimming took off 6 bases at V and 1 base at J, with 12 bases between the two ends. In nucleotides, the CDR3 is TGTGCCAGTAGCTCGGGGGGCTCCCAAGAGACCCAGTACTTC. Residues: CASSSGGSQETQYF.